This T cell receptor beta chain was profiled in a study of post-analysis software for immune sequencing data. For the study at large: Courses of disease covered relapsing-remitting, secondary progressive and progressive-relapsing multiple sclerosis.

Sequencing libraries made from TCR beta cDNA carried unique molecular identifiers. TCRdb fed the PCR reads into MiXCR, producing one record per CDR3 protein. The sample has 380,000 or so distinct CDR3 sequences; 30% to 45% are singletons. Overall study results and limits: Controls showed lower frequencies than patients for a handful of TRBV segments, and TRBV5-6, TRBV5-1 and TRBV20-1 were among these.

As for this clonotype: Its antigen is currently unknown.

The V gene lost 2 bases and the J gene lost 6 bases, with 11 bases spanning the gap. Germline V gene lookup returns CDR1 LNHDA and CDR2 SQIVND (reference sequence). CDR3 length equals 14 residues. Input material: blood. The chain is built from TRBV19 and TRBJ1-5; D perhaps matches TRBD1 (6 bases). The TCR sequence derives from a girl between 5 and 17 years old with multiple sclerosis. CDR3 protein: CASSISGGRQPQHF. CDR3 in DNA: TGTGCCAGTAGTATAAGTGGGGGCCGTCAGCCCCAGCATTTT.